This TCR beta chain was profiled in a study of beta chain features in type 1 diabetes. The germline V and J ends were trimmed by 7 bases and 3 bases, with 13 bases remaining between them. This CDR3 has 14 amino acids. Germline V gene data show CDR1 as MDHEN and CDR2 as SYDVKM. Regarding the study as a whole: Shorter TCRB CDR3s, moderately but significantly so, marked every one of the four CD4+ subsets in Type 1 diabetes patients. Type 1 diabetes patients had fewer VDJ junction insertions and more deletions.

The investigators reverse transcribed all of the isolated RNA, so they sequenced expressed TCRB transcripts. Data came from immunoSEQ multiplex PCR; TCRdb stores just in-frame clones and leaves some out. The profile shows about 930,000 clones, roughly a sixth of them singletons. In regard to this clone: What it recognizes is unknown.

The chain couples TRBV28 to TRBJ1-5; D is unresolved. The clonotype originates from a woman between 18 and 30 years old in good health. The sequencing input was naive CD4+ T cells from blood. The DNA of the CDR3 is TGTGCCAGCATCCGTGGGGTGTACAATCAGCCCCAGCATTTT. It translates to CASIRGVYNQPQHF.